The 32 T cell receptor beta chains below were found in one sample sequenced in a study of synovial regulatory T cells in juvenile arthritis. General study points: Compared with other blood Treg cells, inflammation-associated Treg cells had reduced TCR diversity.

This table comes from immunoSEQ multiplex PCR, and its TCRdb copy is limited to in-frame clones, with some not included. The sample has 9,500 to 10,000 clones; the top ten hold 1.5% to 2%. Their antigens remain unidentified. The sequencing sample was made of Treg cells from blood. The subset was: HLA-DR+ inflammation-associated blood Treg cells. The receptor source for this set is a donor aged 2 to 35 with juvenile idiopathic arthritis.

The chain carries TRBV6-1 and TRBJ2-3; TCRdb indicates TRBD1, and absent DNA this call remains unverified. This CDR3 comprises 17 residues. The DNA sequence is not available. Germline loops: CDR1 MNHNS, CDR2 SASEGT. CDR3: CAGSVHQQGRGTDTQYF.

The chain combines TRBV7-6 with TRBJ2-3. Looked up from germline, CDR1 is SGHVS and CDR2 is FNYEAQ. This CDR3 has 15 residues. Only the protein is available. This CDR3 reads CASSSGPVGPDTQYF.

J is TRBJ1-3 and V is TRBV15; TCRdb picks TRBD1, but there is no DNA to check that call. The germline CDR1 and CDR2 sequences are LNHNV and YYDKDF (reference sequence). This CDR3 has 15 amino acids. Only the protein is available. The CDR3 here is CATSRNRGSGNTIYF.

V gene TRBV27 combines with J gene TRBJ1-2. Germline V gene data show CDR1 as MNHEY and CDR2 as SMNVEV (reference sequence). This CDR3 has 13 residues. The protein alone is recorded here. CDR3 region: CASSPVRGGGYTF.

The gene calls are TRBV25-1 and TRBJ2-7; TCRdb proposes TRBD1, but this gene call is untestable without DNA. The length of the CDR3 is 13 residues. A DNA sequence was not provided. In germline, CDR1 is MGHDK, CDR2 SYGVNS. The CDR3: CASSKGVNYEQYF.

The V call is TRBV6-1, the J call TRBJ1-5; TCRdb returns TRBD1, unconfirmable since there is no DNA. The CDR3 loop spans 13 amino acids. No DNA is given. Germline V lookup: CDR1 MNHNS, CDR2 SASEGT. CDR3 sequence reads: CASSRTVNQPQHF.

The gene calls are TRBV6-5 and TRBJ1-5. The CDR3 extends over 15 amino acids. The coding DNA is unavailable. The germline V gene encodes CDR1 MNHEY and CDR2 SVGAGI. The CDR3 loop is CASSFSRDSNQPQHF.

The chain is built from TRBV13 and TRBJ2-7; checking the TCRdb D call of TRBD1 is not possible without DNA. CDR3 length: 14 residues. No DNA accompanies this entry. The V gene's germline CDR1 is PRHDT and CDR2 FYEKMQ (reference sequence). The CDR3 here is CASSLGTGVAEQYF.

The V gene is TRBV5-4, the J gene TRBJ2-1; TCRdb designates TRBD2, a call that cannot be tested without DNA. From germline, CDR1 is SGHNT and CDR2 YYREEE (reference sequence). The CDR3 extends over 13 amino acids. Only the protein is available. CDR3 in amino acids: CASSTSRDNEQFF.

The chain couples TRBV5-6 to TRBJ1-2; TCRdb calls TRBD1, which cannot be checked without DNA. The CDR3 is 13 amino acids. DNA is not on record. CDR1 is SGHDT, CDR2 YYEEEE, per germline. This CDR3 is CASSLRQGFENTF.

The V and J genes are TRBV28 and TRBJ1-6. Germline V gene data show CDR1 as MDHEN and CDR2 as SYDVKM. This CDR3 is built from 17 residues. No DNA appears here. CDR3 protein: CASSSTGGSSYNSPLHF.

The V call is TRBV5-6, the J call TRBJ2-7. CDR3 length: 14 residues. A DNA sequence was not provided. The germline CDR1 and CDR2 sequences are SGHDT and YYEEEE. This chain's CDR3 is CASSLGRRPYEQYF.

V gene TRBV18 combines with J gene TRBJ1-1. This CDR3 is built from 12 residues. DNA for this receptor is not on file. CDR1 and CDR2 from the germline V gene are KGHSH and LQKENI. CDR3 sequence: CASSLGPDEAFF.

This chain links TRBV6-5 with TRBJ1-2; the TCRdb call, TRBD1, lacks DNA for checking. CDR1 is MNHEY and CDR2 is SVGAGI in the germline V gene. The CDR3 is made up of 15 amino acids. No DNA was logged. The CDR3 loop is CASSYLGQGSYGYTF.

The rearrangement joins TRBV7-6 to TRBJ2-3; as DNA is missing, the TRBD1 call by TCRdb cannot be tested. This CDR3 contains 18 residues. The DNA is not on file. Germline V gene data show CDR1 as SGHVS and CDR2 as FNYEAQ. This CDR3 is CASSLVRGQGAGTDTQYF.

This sequence joins TRBV18 and TRBJ1-1. Per the germline V gene, CDR1 is KGHSH and CDR2 is LQKENI. CDR3 size: 13 residues. There is no recorded DNA. The chain's CDR3 is CASSPGRNTEAFF.

The rearrangement joins TRBV4-1 to TRBJ2-5. The CDR3 length is 16 residues. Nucleotide data are not available. The germline CDR1 and CDR2 sequences are MGHRA and YSYEKL. CDR3 sequence: CASSQLGVGDQETQYF.

Measured by frequency, this clone is medium-sized. The chain combines TRBV9 with TRBJ2-7; the D call from TCRdb, TRBD1, cannot be confirmed without DNA. CDR1 is SGDLS, CDR2 YYNGEE, per germline. CDR3 length: 16 residues. No DNA sequence was recorded. This chain's CDR3 is CASSANTATGIYEQYF.

The CDR3 spells CASSESGGGSQPQHF. The J gene is TRBJ1-5, the V gene TRBV6-4; without DNA, the TCRdb call of TRBD1 cannot be checked. CDR3 length equals 15 residues. No DNA has been recorded. Germline lookup yields CDR1 MRHNA and CDR2 SNTAGT.

This sequence joins TRBV25-1 and TRBJ1-2. This CDR3 contains 12 residues. This entry has no DNA. Per the germline V gene, CDR1 is MGHDK and CDR2 is SYGVNS. CDR3 loop: CASSEGLGGYTF.

This clone registers medium-sized by frequency. The chain joins TRBV19 to TRBJ1-2; TCRdb lists TRBD1, though no DNA is available to test this call. The germline gives CDR1 LNHDA, CDR2 SQIVND (reference sequence). The CDR3 consists of 13 residues. No coding sequence is recorded. The CDR3 here is CASSIGTGYGYTF.

The chain carries TRBV14 and TRBJ1-6; the D call of TRBD1 rests on TCRdb alone, since no DNA is present to check it. The CDR3 is made up of 16 amino acids. No DNA has been recorded. CDR1 SGHDN and CDR2 FVKESK come from the germline V gene. CDR3 residues: CASSQAPTGWNSPLHF.

The rearrangement joins TRBV29-1 to TRBJ1-2. Germline V gene lookup returns CDR1 SQVTM and CDR2 ANQGSEA. This CDR3 comprises 11 residues. No DNA sequence was recorded. The CDR3 here is CSVDGPNGYTF.

The chain employs TRBV5-1 and TRBJ2-1; TCRdb outputs TRBD2, but without DNA this stays unchecked. CDR1 is SGHRS and CDR2 is YFSETQ in the germline V gene. The CDR3 spans 17 residues. DNA was not recorded. The CDR3 spells CASSLEAGGISYNEQFF.

The chain carries TRBV5-1 and TRBJ1-2. The CDR3 is 12 amino acids. The DNA is not on file. The germline CDR1 and CDR2 sequences are SGHRS and YFSETQ. The CDR3: CASSPDRDGYTF.

The V call is TRBV29-1, the J call TRBJ1-1. The CDR3 consists of 10 residues. The entry carries no DNA sequence. Germline assignment: CDR1 SQVTM and CDR2 ANQGSEA. This chain's CDR3 is CSAGGLGAFF.

This rearrangement joins TRBV29-1 to TRBJ1-2. Germline assignment: CDR1 SQVTM and CDR2 ANQGSEA. This CDR3 has 13 amino acids. No DNA sequence is on record. The CDR3 sequence: CSAAGGSYHGYTF.

The chain has TRBV2 and TRBJ1-4. This CDR3 is built from 13 residues. Nucleotide data are not available. Per germline, CDR1 SNHLY and CDR2 FYNNEI. The CDR3 loop is CASSGGDHEKLFF.

V and J are TRBV6-4 and TRBJ1-2; TCRdb's D call of TRBD1 is untestable without DNA. This CDR3 comprises 14 residues. The protein alone is recorded here. Germline V CDR1 and CDR2: MRHNA, SNTAGT. CDR3 protein: CASSDTDRGTSYTF.

The chain combines TRBV25-1 with TRBJ1-1; as DNA is missing, the TRBD1 call by TCRdb cannot be tested. The CDR3 spans 14 residues. The protein alone is recorded here. CDR1 is MGHDK and CDR2 is SYGVNS in the germline V gene. CDR3 protein: CASSFTGVNTEAFF.

The gene calls are TRBV10-3 and TRBJ1-2; there is no DNA to check the TCRdb D call of TRBD1. The CDR3 has 13 residues. DNA was not recorded. Per the germline V gene, CDR1 is ENHRY and CDR2 is SYGVKD. CDR3: CAIREPSSIGYTF.

The rearrangement uses TRBV15 and TRBJ1-1. The germline V gene has CDR1 LNHNV and CDR2 YYDKDF (reference sequence). The CDR3 runs 15 residues. There is no recorded DNA. CDR3 protein: CATSRDLKGRAEAFF.